This T cell receptor (beta chain) was sequenced for a study of shared clonotypes between healthy human individuals. Findings of the study overall: Naive CD4 clonotypes overlapped across a handful of donors at roughly 5%.

Profiling relied on immunoSEQ multiplex PCR, and the TCRdb table lists in-frame clones only, not all of them. There are hundreds of thousands of clones in the sample; almost 95% occur only once, and less than 25% lies in the top ten. The germline V gene has CDR1 LNHDA and CDR2 SQIVND (reference sequence). After removal of 5 bases from V and 5 bases from J, the junction contained 10 bases not matched to a gene. CDR3 length: 16 residues. The naive CD8 population came from CD45RO-negative cells selected for CCR7, without terminally differentiated effector memory CD45RA+ cells. A note on this clone: The antigen remains undetermined.

The chain couples TRBV19 to TRBJ2-3; 10 nucleotides align to TRBD2. The receptor was derived from a man aged 25-45 years in good health. The sequenced sample was naive CD8+ T cells sorted from blood. CDR3 DNA: TGTGCCAGTAGTGACTTACTAGCGGGAATGATAGATACGCAGTATTTT. Its protein product is CASSDLLAGMIDTQYF.